A single sample is the source of the 24 T cell receptor beta chains below, sequenced in a study of molecular identifiers for immune sequencing clone quantification. TCRdb recomputed calls from the PCR reads with MiXCR, one row per CDR3 protein. The sample carries approximately 670,000 distinct CDR3 sequences, just under 20% recorded once. The sample was naive CD8+ T cells from blood, with Jurkat cell RNA spiked in. Subset described: FACS-sorted CD8+CD4-CCR7+CD45RA+ naive T cells. The source is a human donor in good health. Some libraries in this study had Jurkat cell RNA spiked in.

In its sample, this clonotype was seen many times. The CDR3 DNA follows: TGTGCCAGCAGTATCTCGACGTACACTGAAGCTTTCTTT. Protein product: CASSISTYTEAFF. This chain connects TRBV27 to TRBJ1-1; D is undetermined. Trimming left V 5 bases short and J 3 bases short, with 10 bases between. The CDR3 totals 13 residues. CDR1 is MNHEY, CDR2 SMNVEV, per germline (reference sequence).

CDR3 nucleotide sequence: TGTGCCAGCGGCCTAAATTCACCCCTCCACTTT. Its protein product is CASGLNSPLHF. The V and J genes are TRBV27 and TRBJ1-6; D gene uncertain. Trimming took off 8 bases at V and 7 bases at J, with 6 bases between the two ends. The CDR3 has 11 residues. Germline lookup yields CDR1 MNHEY and CDR2 SMNVEV (reference sequence).

This clonotype was recorded many times. The chain links TRBV13 to TRBJ2-7; D tentatively fits TRBD1 or TRBD2 (5 bases each). In germline, CDR1 is PRHDT, CDR2 FYEKMQ (reference sequence). V lost 3 bases to trimming and J lost 7 bases, with 22 bases between them. This CDR3 comprises 16 residues. The CDR3 spells CASSFLAGRAGGEQYF. CDR3 bases: TGTGCCAGCAGCTTTCTCGCTGGCAGGGCGGGCGGAGAGCAGTACTTC.

This clonotype was detected ten times or more. The J gene is TRBJ2-3, the V gene TRBV20-1; a possible D gene is TRBD2 (5 bases). Germline values: CDR1 DFQATT, CDR2 SNEGSKA (reference sequence). With 1 base removed from V and 4 bases from J, the gap between germline ends came to 24 bases. The CDR3 has 18 amino acids. DNA of the CDR3: TGCAGTGCTAGAGTGAATCTTGGGAGACTACCGTGGCCAGATACGCAGTATTTT. It is translated as CSARVNLGRLPWPDTQYF.

This clonotype was detected many times. The chain links TRBV28 to TRBJ2-7; D unresolved. The ends were cut back, 3 bases at V and 2 bases at J, with 8 bases in the middle. The germline V gene encodes CDR1 MDHEN and CDR2 SYDVKM. CDR3 length equals 13 residues. CDR3 bases: TGTGCCAGCAGTTTGGACGCGGCCTACGAGCAGTACTTC. Amino acid sequence: CASSLDAAYEQYF.

This clonotype was seen ten or more times. Here the CDR3 reads CASSSHGTSGRPQETQYF. The CDR3 bases are TGTGCCAGCAGCTCCCATGGGACTAGCGGGAGGCCCCAAGAGACCCAGTACTTC. V is TRBV7-9 and J is TRBJ2-5, with 15 bases fitting TRBD2. Germline V lookup: CDR1 SEHNR, CDR2 FQNEAQ (reference sequence). The CDR3 sequence is 18 residues long. V was pared by 4 bases and J by 1 base, with 7 bases of the junction left unmatched.

This clonotype was seen ten or more times. V usage is TRBV9 and J usage is TRBJ2-3; D uncertain. Germline V gene data show CDR1 as SGDLS and CDR2 as YYNGEE. V gave up 4 bases and J gave up 6 bases, with 9 bases separating them. The CDR3 spans 12 residues. The CDR3 region has the DNA TGTGCCAGCAGCATACAGTCGGATACGCAGTATTTT. It codes for CASSIQSDTQYF.

Regarding this clonotype: This clone may be a read error of a much larger clone one base away. The chain joins TRBV25-1 to TRBJ2-7, with 9 bases fitting TRBD2. Germline assignment: CDR1 MGHDK and CDR2 SYGVNS. The CDR3 length is 16 residues. The V segment lost 1 base and the J segment 5 bases; nucleotides outside the gene matches: 9. CDR3 coding DNA: TGTGCCAGCAGTGAATGGAAAGCGGGAGGTTGGCACGAGCAGTACTTC. Its translation is CASSEWKAGGWHEQYF.

This clonotype was counted ten times or more. The J gene is TRBJ2-5, the V gene TRBV28; 12 bases align to TRBD1. The CDR3 covers 17 residues. V shed 6 bases and J 2 bases; nucleotides not matched to a gene: 10. Germline V gives CDR1 MDHEN, CDR2 SYDVKM. The CDR3 sequence: CASSKGDRGRRQETQYF. In DNA form, the CDR3 reads TGTGCCAGCAGCAAGGGGGACAGGGGGCGCAGGCAAGAGACCCAGTACTTC.

This clonotype was recorded at least ten times. The CDR3 sequence is CASSLGVAGYTF. The CDR3 DNA sequence: TGTGCCAGCAGCTTAGGTGTAGCTGGCTACACCTTC. The rearrangement uses TRBV7-9 and TRBJ1-2; D gene ambiguous. The CDR3 runs to 12 residues. Per germline, CDR1 SEHNR and CDR2 FQNEAQ (reference sequence). The V end lost 1 base, the J end lost 7 bases, and 7 bases lay between the germline ends.

On this clonotype: Since a much larger clone is just one base distant, this may be a read error. The chain links TRBV20-1 to TRBJ2-2; TRBD1 might be the D (6 bases). V was cut by 4 bases and J by 1 base, with 7 bases left in between. The CDR3 spans 13 residues. Germline V lookup: CDR1 DFQATT, CDR2 SNEGSKA (reference sequence). The CDR3 protein is CSAKGVNTGELFF. The CDR3 DNA reads as TGCAGTGCTAAGGGGGTGAACACCGGGGAGCTGTTTTTT.

This clonotype was found many times. This rearrangement joins TRBV19 to TRBJ2-7; 9 nucleotides agree with TRBD2. The CDR3 loop spans 14 amino acids. Germline CDR1 and CDR2: LNHDA and SQIVND (reference sequence). The trim removed 3 bases at V and 3 bases at J, leaving 3 bases unmatched. DNA for the CDR3: TGTGCCAGTAGTATTGTAGCGGGGGACTACGAGCAGTACTTC. It translates to CASSIVAGDYEQYF. The entire variable domain, with the rest obtained from reference TRBV19 and TRBJ2-7, is as follows: DGGITQSPKYLFRKEGQNVTLSCEQNLNHDAMYWYRQDPGQGLRLIYYSQIVNDFQKGDIAEGYSVSREKKESFPLTVTSAQKNPTAFYLCASSIVAGDYEQYFGPGTRLTVT.

This clonotype was detected many times. The chain couples TRBV14 to TRBJ1-2, with 7 bases matching TRBD1. Germline V gives CDR1 SGHDN, CDR2 FVKESK. V was clipped by 3 bases and J by 8 bases; unmatched bases: 6. There are 13 residues in the CDR3. The DNA of the CDR3 is TGTGCCAGCAGCCATGGAACAGGGGAAGGCTACACCTTC. Translation gives CASSHGTGEGYTF.

This clonotype was seen only a few times. Being one base from a much bigger clone, this may be a read error. This chain links TRBV10-3 with TRBJ2-1; no firm D call. V lost 6 bases to trimming and J lost 0 bases, with 6 bases between them. Germline V gene data show CDR1 as ENHRY and CDR2 as SYGVKD. This CDR3 spans 13 amino acids. The CDR3 coding sequence is TGTGCCATCAGGGGCAGCTCCTACAATGAGCAGTTCTTC. Protein sequence: CAIRGSSYNEQFF.

This clonotype was observed many times. The CDR3 DNA is TGTGCCAGCAGCTCCCGGGGGAGAAGGGACGAGCAGTACTTC. Translated: CASSSRGRRDEQYF. J is TRBJ2-7 and V is TRBV28; tentatively, D is TRBD2 (6 bases). The CDR3 has 14 residues. V shed 6 bases and J shed 5 bases, with 17 bases lying between them. Per germline, CDR1 MDHEN and CDR2 SYDVKM.

V is TRBV28 and J is TRBJ2-3; D unresolved. From germline, CDR1 is MDHEN and CDR2 SYDVKM. The CDR3 consists of 13 residues. V was trimmed by 6 bases and J by 3 bases, leaving 10 bases between them. In DNA form, the CDR3 reads TGTGCCAGCAGATTAATGGGGACAGATACGCAGTATTTT. It codes for CASRLMGTDTQYF.

This clonotype was found many times. This chain links TRBV6-2 or TRBV6-3 with TRBJ2-1; D is unresolved. The V gene lost 7 bases and the J gene lost 7 bases, with 8 bases spanning the gap. CDR1 and CDR2 (germline): MNHEY, SVGEGT. CDR3 length: 11 amino acids. CDR3 DNA sequence: TGTGCCAGCACCATCGGAAATGAGCAGTTCTTC. Translated: CASTIGNEQFF.

The J gene is TRBJ2-5, the V gene TRBV6-2 or TRBV6-3; tentatively, D is TRBD2 (6 bases). In germline, CDR1 is MNHEY, CDR2 SVGEGT. CDR3 length equals 16 residues. The V end lost 3 bases, the J end lost 5 bases, and 19 bases lay between the germline ends. The CDR3 is CASSYFGAGPGETQYF. The CDR3 DNA follows: TGTGCCAGCAGTTATTTCGGGGCGGGACCCGGCGAGACCCAGTACTTC.

This clonotype came up many times. The chain carries TRBV30 and TRBJ2-7, with 9 bases that match TRBD1. CDR3 length: 15 amino acids. The germline V gene has CDR1 GTSNPN and CDR2 SVGIG (reference sequence). The J segment lost 7 bases and the V segment lost 2 bases, leaving 12 bases of the junction unmatched. This CDR3 reads CAWSLPPGTGREQYF. DNA for the CDR3: TGTGCCTGGAGTCTACCCCCCGGGACAGGGCGAGAGCAGTACTTC.

This clonotype was picked up many times. V gene TRBV7-2 combines with J gene TRBJ2-1, with TRBD2 matching 8 bases. Germline V gives CDR1 SGHTA, CDR2 FQGNSA. The CDR3 spans 16 residues. J gave up 4 bases and V 4 bases, and 9 bases lay outside the gene matches. As DNA, the CDR3 is TGTGCCAGCAGCTCCGGACTAGCAAATTATTACAATGAGCAGTTCTTC. Protein product: CASSSGLANYYNEQFF.

In regard to this clonotype: Its ends do not fully match the called genes, so a read error is possible. The V and J genes are TRBV5-3 and TRBJ1-1; perhaps TRBD1 as D (6 bases). TRBV5-3 is identified as an open reading frame with a role that is uncertain. This CDR3 contains 15 residues. The CDR3 reads CASSLSGTWSTEAFF. CDR3 DNA: TGTGCCAGCAGCTTGTCCGGGACATGGAGCACTGAAGCTTTCTTT.

This clonotype came up many times. This chain joins TRBV4-3 and TRBJ1-1, with D maybe TRBD1 (5 bases). Germline lookup yields CDR1 LGHNA and CDR2 YSLEER. The CDR3 contains 14 residues. V lost 0 bases and J lost 7, with 12 bases in between. CDR3 sequence: CASSQDLGQGEAFF. In DNA form, the CDR3 reads TGCGCCAGCAGCCAAGATCTGGGGCAGGGTGAAGCTTTCTTT.

This clonotype was seen only a few times. This chain joins TRBV20-1 and TRBJ2-7; 7 bases agree with TRBD2. Germline V CDR1 and CDR2: DFQATT, SNEGSKA (reference sequence). The CDR3 length is 14 residues. The J segment lost 3 bases and the V segment lost 1 base, leaving 6 bases of the junction unmatched. The CDR3 sequence is CSARGGSWVYEQYF. CDR3 in DNA: TGCAGTGCTAGAGGCGGGAGCTGGGTCTACGAGCAGTACTTC.

In this sample, this clonotype turned up many times. V usage is TRBV27 and J usage is TRBJ2-3; D unclear. This CDR3 comprises 15 residues. The V gene's germline CDR1 is MNHEY and CDR2 SMNVEV (reference sequence). Between the trimmed V and J ends, which lost 3 bases and 4 bases, there was a span of 14 bases. In DNA form, the CDR3 reads TGTGCCAGCAGTTTGGGAACCCCAATCGCAGATACGCAGTATTTT. It specifies CASSLGTPIADTQYF.